This is a list of T cell receptor beta chains from one sample in a study of T cell clones after liver transplantation. Here immunoSEQ multiplex PCR was the method, and the copy in TCRdb shows in-frame clones only, minus some. The sample shows about 120,000 clones, about nine tenths of them seen only once. The specimen was CD4+ T cells from blood, collected 12 months after liver transplant. Receptors were obtained from a human patient who received a liver transplant. Some T cells may possibly be graft donor cells. The CDR3 runs from the conserved cysteine through the conserved F or W. Each record gives: V gene, D gene, clone size, J gene, CDR3 protein, CDR3 DNA. A D gene is named only where the DNA matches it firmly. A row's size may be missing; if present it is once, few, many or a size class.

TRBV30	TRBD2	NA	TRBJ2-7	CAWSPSGRTYEQYF	TGTGCCTGGAGCCCTAGCGGGAGAACCTACGAGCAGTACTTC
TRBV12-5	TRBD1	NA	TRBJ1-1	CASGPKTGLHTEAFF	TGTGCTAGTGGTCCCAAGACAGGGCTTCACACTGAAGCTTTCTTT
TRBV29-1	NA	NA	TRBJ1-2	CSVEAPGRYYGYTF	TGCAGCGTTGAAGCCCCGGGACGGTACTATGGCTACACCTTC
TRBV5-1	TRBD1	once	TRBJ1-5	CASSLEPGQSQPQHF	TGCGCCAGCAGCTTGGAACCGGGACAGAGTCAGCCCCAGCATTTT
TRBV28	NA	NA	TRBJ2-7	CASSLRRLGYEQYF	TGTGCCAGCAGTTTACGGAGATTGGGCTACGAGCAGTACTTC
TRBV9	TRBD2	NA	TRBJ2-7	CASSVDEREWYEQYF	TGTGCCAGCAGCGTAGATGAGCGGGAGTGGTACGAGCAGTACTTC
TRBV9	TRBD2	NA	TRBJ2-1	CASSASGSSYNEQFF	TGTGCCAGCAGCGCAAGCGGGAGCTCCTACAATGAGCAGTTCTTC
TRBV29-1	NA	NA	TRBJ2-5	CSVDEGETQYF	TGCAGCGTTGACGAGGGGGAGACCCAGTACTTC
TRBV7-3	TRBD2	NA	TRBJ2-1	CASSLGGLNNEQFF	TGTGCCAGCAGCTTAGGGGGACTAAACAATGAGCAGTTCTTC
TRBV6-5	TRBD2	NA	TRBJ2-7	CASSSGTSGPYEQYF	TGTGCCAGCAGCTCCGGGACTAGCGGCCCCTACGAGCAGTACTTC
TRBV27	NA	NA	TRBJ2-3	CASSSRTSTDTQYF	TGTGCCAGCAGTTCTAGGACAAGCACAGATACGCAGTATTTT
TRBV5-4	NA	NA	TRBJ2-5	CASSLVASETQYF	TGTGCCAGCAGCTTGGTGGCTAGCGAGACCCAGTACTTC
TRBV7-2	NA	once	TRBJ1-2	CALYGAYGYTF	TGTGCCCTATACGGGGCCTATGGCTACACCTTC
TRBV11-1	TRBD2	NA	TRBJ2-4	CASSSGLAGGLNIQYF	TGTGCCAGCAGCTCCGGACTAGCGGGAGGCTTAAACATTCAGTACTTC
TRBV5-6	NA	NA	TRBJ2-7	CASSRRAVNGEQYF	TGTGCCAGCAGCAGGAGGGCGGTTAACGGCGAGCAGTACTTC
TRBV19	NA	few	TRBJ1-1	CASEGYTEAFF	TGTGCCAGTGAGGGGTACACTGAAGCTTTCTTT
TRBV27	NA	NA	TRBJ2-2	CASSLGGTARGELFF	TGTGCCAGCAGTTTAGGGGGGACAGCTCGAGGGGAGCTGTTTTTT
TRBV4-3	NA	NA	TRBJ1-5	CASSQDLGDQPQHF	TGCGCCAGCAGCCAAGATCTTGGGGATCAGCCCCAGCATTTT
TRBV6-6	NA	NA	TRBJ2-2	CASSYSGGAGPGELFF	TGTGCCAGCAGTTACTCGGGGGGCGCAGGCCCCGGGGAGCTGTTTTTT
TRBV5-1	TRBD2	NA	TRBJ2-6	CASSLGSGSPGANVLTF	TGCGCCAGCAGCTTGGGTAGCGGGAGCCCCGGGGCCAACGTCCTGACTTTC
TRBV5-8	NA	NA	TRBJ1-4	CASSLETFATNEKLFF	TGTGCCAGCAGCTTGGAGACGTTCGCAACTAATGAAAAACTGTTTTTT
TRBV4-1	TRBD2	NA	TRBJ2-1	CASSRTSGENEQFF	TGCGCCAGCAGCCGGACTAGCGGAGAGAATGAGCAGTTCTTC